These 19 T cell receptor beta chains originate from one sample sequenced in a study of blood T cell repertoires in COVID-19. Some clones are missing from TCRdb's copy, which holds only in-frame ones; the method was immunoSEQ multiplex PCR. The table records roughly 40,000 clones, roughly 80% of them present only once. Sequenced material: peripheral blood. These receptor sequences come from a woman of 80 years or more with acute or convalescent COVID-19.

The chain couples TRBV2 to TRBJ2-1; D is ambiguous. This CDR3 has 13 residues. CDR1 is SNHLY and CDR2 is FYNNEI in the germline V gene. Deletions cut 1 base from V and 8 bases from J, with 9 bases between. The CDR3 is CASSEVISYEQFF. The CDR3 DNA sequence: TGTGCCAGCAGTGAAGTCATTAGTTATGAGCAGTTCTTC.

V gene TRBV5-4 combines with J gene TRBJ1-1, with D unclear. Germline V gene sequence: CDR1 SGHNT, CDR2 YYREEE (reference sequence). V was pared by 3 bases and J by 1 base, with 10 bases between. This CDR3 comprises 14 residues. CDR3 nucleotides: TGTGCCAGCAGCTCTTCCACACGGAACACTGAAGCTTTCTTT. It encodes CASSSSTRNTEAFF.

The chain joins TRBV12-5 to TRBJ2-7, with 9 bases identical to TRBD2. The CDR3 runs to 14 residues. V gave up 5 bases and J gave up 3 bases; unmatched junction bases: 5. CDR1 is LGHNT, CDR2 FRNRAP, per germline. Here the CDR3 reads CASGHRTSDYEQYF. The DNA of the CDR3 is TGTGCTAGTGGTCACAGGACTAGCGACTACGAGCAGTACTTC.

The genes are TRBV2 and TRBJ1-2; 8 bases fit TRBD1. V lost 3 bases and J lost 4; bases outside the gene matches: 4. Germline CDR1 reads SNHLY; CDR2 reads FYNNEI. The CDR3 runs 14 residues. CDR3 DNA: TGTGCCAGCAGTGATCCGGGACAGGTCTATGGCTACACCTTC. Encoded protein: CASSDPGQVYGYTF.

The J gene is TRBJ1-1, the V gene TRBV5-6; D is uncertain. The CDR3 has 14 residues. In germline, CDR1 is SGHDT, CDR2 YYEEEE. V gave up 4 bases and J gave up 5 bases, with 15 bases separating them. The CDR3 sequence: CASSPPFITTEAFF. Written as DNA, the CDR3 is TGTGCCAGCAGCCCGCCCTTCATTACAACTGAAGCTTTCTTT.

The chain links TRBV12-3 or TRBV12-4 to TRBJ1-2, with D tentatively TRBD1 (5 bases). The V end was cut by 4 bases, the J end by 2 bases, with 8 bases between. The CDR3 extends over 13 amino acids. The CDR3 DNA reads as TGTGCCAGCAGTTCGGGGGGGAACTATGGCTACACCTTC. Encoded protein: CASSSGGNYGYTF.

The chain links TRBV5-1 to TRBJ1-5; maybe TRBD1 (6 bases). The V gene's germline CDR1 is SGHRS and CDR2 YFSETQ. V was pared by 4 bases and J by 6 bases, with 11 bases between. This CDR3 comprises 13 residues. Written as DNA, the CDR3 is TGCGCCAGCAGCAGGGAAGGGGGTCAGCCCCAGCATTTT. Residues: CASSREGGQPQHF.

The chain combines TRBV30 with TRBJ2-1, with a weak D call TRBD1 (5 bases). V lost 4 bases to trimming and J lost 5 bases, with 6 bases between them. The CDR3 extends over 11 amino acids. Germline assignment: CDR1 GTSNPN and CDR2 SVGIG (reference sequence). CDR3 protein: CAWNRNNEQFF. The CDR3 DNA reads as TGTGCCTGGAACAGGAACAATGAGCAGTTCTTC.

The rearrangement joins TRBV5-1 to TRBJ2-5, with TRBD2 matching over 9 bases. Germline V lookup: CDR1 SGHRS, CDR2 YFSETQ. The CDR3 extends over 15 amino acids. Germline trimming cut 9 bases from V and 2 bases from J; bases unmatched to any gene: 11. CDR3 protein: CATLPGGREQETQYF. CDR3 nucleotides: TGCGCCACCCTCCCTGGCGGGAGGGAGCAAGAGACCCAGTACTTC.

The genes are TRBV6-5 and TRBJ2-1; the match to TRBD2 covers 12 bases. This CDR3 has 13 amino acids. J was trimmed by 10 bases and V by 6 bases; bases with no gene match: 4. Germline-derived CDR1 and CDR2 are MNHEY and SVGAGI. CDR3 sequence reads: CASRRLAGDEQFF. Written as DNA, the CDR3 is TGTGCCAGCAGAAGACTAGCGGGAGACGAGCAGTTCTTC.

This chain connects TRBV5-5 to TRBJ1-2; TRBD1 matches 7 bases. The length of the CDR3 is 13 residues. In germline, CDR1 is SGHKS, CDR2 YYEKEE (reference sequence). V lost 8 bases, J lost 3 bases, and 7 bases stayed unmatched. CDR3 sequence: CASDKGADYGYTF. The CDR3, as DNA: TGTGCCAGTGATAAGGGGGCAGACTATGGCTACACCTTC.

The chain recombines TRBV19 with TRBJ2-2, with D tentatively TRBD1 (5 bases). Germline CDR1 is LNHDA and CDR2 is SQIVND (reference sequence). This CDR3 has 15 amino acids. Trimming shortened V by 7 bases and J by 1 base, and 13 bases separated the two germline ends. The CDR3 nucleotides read TGTGCCAGTAAGGCCGGGCAGGGGAACACCGGGGAGCTGTTTTTT. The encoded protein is CASKAGQGNTGELFF.

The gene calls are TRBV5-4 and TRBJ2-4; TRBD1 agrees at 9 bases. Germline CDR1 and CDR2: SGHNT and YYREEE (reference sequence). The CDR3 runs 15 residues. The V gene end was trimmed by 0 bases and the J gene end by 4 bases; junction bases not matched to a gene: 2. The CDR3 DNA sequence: TGTGCCAGCAGCTTGGCCGGGACAGGGAAAAACATTCAGTACTTC. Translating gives CASSLAGTGKNIQYF.

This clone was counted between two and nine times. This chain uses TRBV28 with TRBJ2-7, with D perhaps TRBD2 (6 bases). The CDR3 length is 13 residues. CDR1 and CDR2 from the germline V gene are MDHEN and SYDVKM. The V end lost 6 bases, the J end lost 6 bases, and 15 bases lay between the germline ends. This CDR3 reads CASRPPQGGEQYF. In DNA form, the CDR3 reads TGTGCCAGCAGACCCCCCCAGGGAGGCGAGCAGTACTTC.

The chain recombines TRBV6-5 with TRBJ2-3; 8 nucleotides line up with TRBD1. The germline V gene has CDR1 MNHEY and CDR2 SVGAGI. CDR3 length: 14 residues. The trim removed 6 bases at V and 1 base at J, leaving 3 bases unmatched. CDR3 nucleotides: TGTGCCAGCAGCTGGGGACAGGGCACAGATACGCAGTATTTT. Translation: CASSWGQGTDTQYF.

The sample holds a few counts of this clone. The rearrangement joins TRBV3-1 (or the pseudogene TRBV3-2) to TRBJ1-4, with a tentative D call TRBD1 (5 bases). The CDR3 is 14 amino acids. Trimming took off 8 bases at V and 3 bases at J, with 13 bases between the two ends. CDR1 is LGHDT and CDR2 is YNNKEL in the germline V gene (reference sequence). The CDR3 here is CASRGAPANEKLFF. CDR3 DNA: TGTGCCAGCCGCGGGGCCCCAGCTAATGAAAAACTGTTTTTT.

CDR3 sequence reads: CASSLGLAPDTQYF. DNA of the CDR3: TGTGCCAGCAGCTTAGGACTAGCGCCAGATACGCAGTATTTT. This sequence joins TRBV5-4 and TRBJ2-3; 9 bases match TRBD2. V lost 2 bases and J lost 4; bases outside the gene matches: 2. CDR1 is SGHNT and CDR2 is YYREEE in the germline V gene (reference sequence). This CDR3 is 14 amino acids long.

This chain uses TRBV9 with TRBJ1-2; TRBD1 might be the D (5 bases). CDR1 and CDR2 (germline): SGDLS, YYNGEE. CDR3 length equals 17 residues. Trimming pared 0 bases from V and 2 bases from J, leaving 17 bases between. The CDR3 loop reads CASSVDAQEGPNYGYTF. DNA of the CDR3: TGTGCCAGCAGCGTAGATGCACAGGAGGGGCCAAACTATGGCTACACCTTC.

The CDR3 protein is CASRPGVGTLSSGNTIYF. The CDR3 nucleotides are TGTGCCAGTAGGCCCGGAGTAGGTACCTTGAGCTCTGGAAACACCATATATTTT. The rearrangement uses TRBV19 and TRBJ1-3; D gene unclear. Trimming shortened V by 6 bases and J by 0 bases, and 21 bases separated the two germline ends. CDR1 is LNHDA and CDR2 is SQIVND in the germline V gene (reference sequence). The CDR3 spans 18 residues.